Below, 13 T cell receptor beta chains from the same sample are listed, as sequenced in a study of T cell changes during pregnancy in multiple sclerosis. Method: immunoSEQ multiplex PCR; TCRdb's copy keeps in-frame clones and lacks some. The sample comprises tens of thousands of clones, 80% to 95% of which are singletons, and 0.99% rests with the top ten. The starting material was peripheral blood, obtained after pregnancy. Receptor source: a female donor with multiple sclerosis, enrolled in a pregnancy study.

The chain uses TRBV14 and TRBJ1-1; TRBD1 might be the D (5 bases). CDR3 length equals 15 residues. Trimming cost V 4 bases and J 2 bases, with 14 bases left between them. Germline-derived CDR1 and CDR2 are SGHDN and FVKESK. The CDR3 loop reads CASSPLAGTNTEAFF. In DNA form, the CDR3 reads TGTGCCAGCAGCCCGCTGGCCGGGACTAACACTGAAGCTTTCTTT.

The chain uses TRBV2 and TRBJ1-4; perhaps TRBD1 as D (5 bases). Trimming shortened V by 4 bases and J by 8 bases, and 8 bases separated the two germline ends. Germline assignment: CDR1 SNHLY and CDR2 FYNNEI. The CDR3 is 12 amino acids. CDR3 protein: CASSAREEKLFF. Here the CDR3 DNA reads TGTGCCAGCAGTGCCAGGGAAGAAAAACTGTTTTTT.

The chain employs TRBV6-6 and TRBJ2-1, with 12 positions matching TRBD2. Germline CDR1 is MNHNY and CDR2 is SVGAGI (reference sequence). V shed 2 bases, J shed 7 bases, and the junction held 3 bases outside the gene matches. This CDR3 contains 15 residues. The CDR3 is CASSYLAGGLNEQFF. DNA of the CDR3: TGTGCCAGCAGTTACCTAGCGGGGGGGCTAAATGAGCAGTTCTTC.

J is TRBJ1-1 and V is TRBV12-5; unclear D gene. The germline V gene encodes CDR1 LGHNT and CDR2 FRNRAP. Deletions cut 4 bases from V and 1 base from J, with 10 bases between. The CDR3 is made up of 14 amino acids. The CDR3 DNA reads as TGTGCTAGTGGTTCACAGAGACGGAACACTGAAGCTTTCTTT. It specifies CASGSQRRNTEAFF. The whole variable domain, filled in from reference TRBV12-5 and TRBJ1-1, reads DARVTQTPRHKVTEMGQEVTMRCQPILGHNTVFWYRQTMMQGLELLAYFRNRAPLDDSGMPKDRFSAEMPDATLATLKIQPSEPRDSAVYFCASGSQRRNTEAFFGQGTRLTVV.

The gene calls are TRBV7-2 and TRBJ1-2, with 10 bases fitting TRBD1. Germline-derived CDR1 and CDR2 are SGHTA and FQGNSA. The CDR3 covers 16 residues. Trimming cost V 5 bases and J 5 bases; bases outside gene matches: 11. The CDR3: CASSPWSDRGLYGYTF. The CDR3 coding sequence is TGTGCCAGCAGCCCCTGGTCAGACAGGGGGCTATATGGCTACACCTTC.

The chain carries TRBV2 and TRBJ2-7, with D possibly being TRBD1 (6 bases). Germline CDR1 SNHLY, CDR2 FYNNEI. CDR3 length: 14 amino acids. V gave up 5 bases and J gave up 0 bases, with 11 bases separating them. In DNA, the CDR3 is TGTGCCAGCAGTCCCCAGGGGATCTCCTACGAGCAGTACTTC. This encodes CASSPQGISYEQYF.

The chain carries TRBV6-5 and TRBJ2-7; D is undetermined. Germline V CDR1 and CDR2: MNHEY, SVGAGI. V was trimmed by 4 bases and J by 3 bases, leaving 4 bases between them. This CDR3 comprises 11 residues. The CDR3 loop is CASSSLYEQYF. DNA for the CDR3: TGTGCCAGCAGTTCACTCTACGAGCAGTACTTC.

The V and J genes are TRBV10-3 and TRBJ1-4, with D possibly TRBD1 on 5 matching bases. V was cut by 8 bases and J by 4 bases, with 8 bases left in between. Germline V lookup: CDR1 ENHRY, CDR2 SYGVKD. CDR3 length equals 12 residues. The CDR3 nucleotides are TGTGCCATCGGGGCAGTTAATGAAAAACTGTTTTTT. Encoded protein: CAIGAVNEKLFF.

V and J are TRBV6-5 and TRBJ2-2, with D unclear. From germline, CDR1 is MNHEY and CDR2 SVGAGI. V was pared by 4 bases and J by 1 base, with 13 bases between. The CDR3 is made up of 16 amino acids. CDR3 DNA: TGTGCCAGCAGTTTCTTAGCTGATGTGAACACCGGGGAGCTGTTTTTT. It specifies CASSFLADVNTGELFF.

The rearrangement links TRBV21-1 to TRBJ1-2. TRBV21-1 is given as a pseudogene. The CDR3 is 13 amino acids. In nucleotides, the CDR3 is TGTGCCAGCAGCAAAGGAGGGAACTATGGCTACACCTTC. Amino acids: CASSKGGNYGYTF.

The chain combines TRBV7-9 with TRBJ2-7, with D tentatively TRBD1 (6 bases). The CDR3 spans 16 residues. V lost 2 bases, J lost 6 bases, and 20 bases lay in between. Germline V gene lookup returns CDR1 SEHNR and CDR2 FQNEAQ (reference sequence). The CDR3 DNA sequence: TGTGCCAGCAGCTTACTGGGTAGCCAGGGGACACCCGAGCAGTACTTC. Protein product: CASSLLGSQGTPEQYF.

V usage is TRBV7-2 and J usage is TRBJ2-7; 9 bases line up with TRBD1. V dropped 2 bases and J dropped 4; count of bases not matched to a gene: 6. CDR1 and CDR2 from the germline V gene are SGHTA and FQGNSA. There are 15 residues in the CDR3. The CDR3 protein is CASSLLTGGRYEQYF. In DNA, the CDR3 is TGTGCCAGCAGCTTACTAACAGGGGGCCGATACGAGCAGTACTTC.

The chain joins TRBV5-1 to TRBJ2-3, with 7 bases identical to TRBD1. Germline V lookup: CDR1 SGHRS, CDR2 YFSETQ. The junction had 4 bases not matched to a gene; V was cut back by 0 bases and J by 0 bases. CDR3 size: 16 residues. CDR3 in DNA: TGCGCCAGCAGCTTGGTTGAGGGGGCGAGCACAGATACGCAGTATTTT. This sequence encodes CASSLVEGASTDTQYF.